The 9 T cell receptor beta chains reported below all come from one sample, sequenced in a study of shared clonotypes between healthy human individuals. Here immunoSEQ multiplex PCR was the method, and the copy in TCRdb shows in-frame clones only, minus some. The table lists approximately 710,000 clones, about 90% of them singletons. The material sequenced was memory CD8+ T cells from PBMCs. Subset defined: CD45RO+ cells pooled with CCR7-negative TemRA cells. These receptors were taken from a man between 18 and 35 years old in good health. Some clones in this sample may be carry-over from other donors' samples.

The rearrangement uses TRBV9 and TRBJ1-3, with no clear D. This CDR3 comprises 15 residues. V shed 0 bases and J shed 4 bases, with 11 bases lying between them. The germline V gene has CDR1 SGDLS and CDR2 YYNGEE. The CDR3 loop is CASSVGPRPGNTIYF. The CDR3 nucleotides read TGTGCCAGCAGCGTAGGCCCCAGGCCAGGAAACACCATATATTTT.

The chain carries TRBV19 and TRBJ1-1, with D unclear. Germline V CDR1 and CDR2: LNHDA, SQIVND (reference sequence). The CDR3 spans 15 residues. The V and J ends lost 3 bases and 1 base respectively, with 12 bases between them. The CDR3: CASSMATIENTEAFF. DNA for the CDR3: TGTGCCAGTAGTATGGCCACAATTGAGAACACTGAAGCTTTCTTT.

This clone has more than one count but fewer than ten. V usage is TRBV29-1 and J usage is TRBJ1-4; 7 bases map to TRBD1. V shed 4 bases, J shed 8 bases, and the junction held 13 bases outside the gene matches. CDR1 SQVTM and CDR2 ANQGSEA come from the germline V gene. CDR3 length: 15 amino acids. CDR3 nucleotide sequence: TGCAGCGTTGGCCCCAAGGGGGCGTGGGGCGAAAAACTGTTTTTT. Its translation is CSVGPKGAWGEKLFF. Full variable domain (outside the CDR3, taken from reference TRBV29-1 and TRBJ1-4): SAVISQKPSRDICQRGTSLTIQCQVDSQVTMMFWYRQQPGQSLTLIATANQGSEATYESGFVIDKFPISRPNLTFSTLTVSNMSPEDSSIYLCSVGPKGAWGEKLFFGSGTQLSVL.

The chain recombines TRBV4-2 with TRBJ1-2; D remains ambiguous. V lost 0 bases and J lost 4, with 15 bases in between. This CDR3 comprises 16 residues. Germline V lookup: CDR1 LGHNA, CDR2 YNFKEQ. CDR3 amino acids: CASSQDWGPVGYGYTF. The CDR3 DNA reads TGTGCCAGCAGCCAAGACTGGGGTCCCGTAGGCTATGGCTACACCTTC.

This chain uses TRBV27 with TRBJ2-2; D is perhaps TRBD1 or TRBD2 (5 bases each). Germline V gives CDR1 MNHEY, CDR2 SMNVEV (reference sequence). V was clipped by 2 bases and J by 0 bases, with 19 bases between them. This CDR3 spans 19 amino acids. The CDR3 loop reads CASSLVWLGDLPNTGELFF. CDR3 coding DNA: TGTGCCAGCAGTTTAGTGTGGCTGGGGGACCTGCCGAACACCGGGGAGCTGTTTTTT.

The rearrangement uses TRBV19 and TRBJ2-1, with 7 bases identical to TRBD2. V was pared by 5 bases and J by 8 bases, with 12 bases of the junction left unmatched. Germline V CDR1 and CDR2: LNHDA, SQIVND (reference sequence). The CDR3 is made up of 15 amino acids. The CDR3, as DNA: TGTGCCAGTAGTCAGCGGGATTCCACCAGCGATGAGCAGTTCTTC. Translation gives CASSQRDSTSDEQFF.

This sequence joins TRBV6-1 and TRBJ2-7, with a possible D match to TRBD2 (5 bases). The V gene's germline CDR1 is MNHNS and CDR2 SASEGT. This CDR3 is built from 13 residues. Trimming took off 6 bases at V and 3 bases at J, with 12 bases between the two ends. CDR3 bases: TGTGCCAGCAGCCAGCTTCGGGGCTACGAGCAGTACTTC. Residues: CASSQLRGYEQYF.

The V and J genes are TRBV27 and TRBJ1-1, with D possibly TRBD1 on 5 matching bases. This CDR3 is 14 amino acids long. Germline CDR1 MNHEY, CDR2 SMNVEV (reference sequence). V was pared by 7 bases and J by 4 bases, with 16 bases between. The CDR3 loop is CASNYRHGGTEAFF. Written as DNA, the CDR3 is TGTGCCAGCAACTACCGACACGGGGGCACTGAAGCTTTCTTT.

The chain links TRBV28 to TRBJ2-7; D remains ambiguous. The germline V gene encodes CDR1 MDHEN and CDR2 SYDVKM. V was clipped by 1 base and J by 3 bases, with 4 bases between them. The CDR3 is 12 residues long. The CDR3 loop is CASSLSLYEQYF. In DNA, the CDR3 is TGTGCCAGCAGTTTATCCCTCTACGAGCAGTACTTC.